This TCR beta chain emerged from a study of breast tumors, draining lymph nodes, adjacent tissues. With V trimmed by 4 bases and J by 1 base, 4 bases remained unmatched. The germline V gene encodes CDR1 SGHRS and CDR2 YFSETQ. The CDR3 is 14 residues long. The lymph nodes were axillary draining lymph nodes from breast cancer patients. This clonotype was detected a few times. TCRdb reanalysed the multiplex PCR reads using MiXCR and keeps one entry per CDR3 protein. The table has over 200,000 distinct CDR3 sequences, nearly 35% seen once; the top ten hold over 3.5%. The sequenced sample consisted of axillary lymph node tissue. This clonotype originated in a female donor with breast cancer. Some clones in this sample may be carry-over from other donors' samples. This chain links TRBV5-1 with TRBJ1-1; 7 positions match TRBD1. CDR3 region: CASSVQGGNTEAFF. CDR3 DNA sequence: TGCGCCAGCAGCGTGCAGGGGGGGAACACTGAAGCTTTCTTT. The full variable domain, its missing parts supplied by reference TRBV5-1 and TRBJ1-1, is KAGVTQTPRYLIKTRGQQVTLSCSPISGHRSVSWYQQTPGQGLQFLFEYFSETQRNKGNFPGRFSGRQFSNSRSEMNVSTLELGDSALYLCASSVQGGNTEAFFGQGTRLTVV.